This T cell receptor (beta chain) appears in the sequencing data of a study of blood T cells in healthy people across ages. Deletions cut 6 bases from V and 3 bases from J, with 12 bases between. This CDR3 is built from 14 residues. Germline V gene lookup returns CDR1 MDHEN and CDR2 SYDVKM. It was with a sample-barcoded 5' primer and a J-beta primer mix that a second PCR of roughly 7 to 12 cycles was run. In TCRdb, the 5' RACE reads were re-called with MiXCR into one record per CDR3 protein. The data contain some 1.8 million distinct CDR3 sequences, more than 35% of them seen just once; the ten biggest clones take up about 23%.

J is TRBJ1-5 and V is TRBV28; D is unresolved. Sequencing was done on a sample of blood. This TCR came from a human donor in good health. CDR3: CASREADSNQPQHF. Here the CDR3 DNA reads TGTGCCAGCAGGGAGGCAGACTCCAATCAGCCCCAGCATTTT.